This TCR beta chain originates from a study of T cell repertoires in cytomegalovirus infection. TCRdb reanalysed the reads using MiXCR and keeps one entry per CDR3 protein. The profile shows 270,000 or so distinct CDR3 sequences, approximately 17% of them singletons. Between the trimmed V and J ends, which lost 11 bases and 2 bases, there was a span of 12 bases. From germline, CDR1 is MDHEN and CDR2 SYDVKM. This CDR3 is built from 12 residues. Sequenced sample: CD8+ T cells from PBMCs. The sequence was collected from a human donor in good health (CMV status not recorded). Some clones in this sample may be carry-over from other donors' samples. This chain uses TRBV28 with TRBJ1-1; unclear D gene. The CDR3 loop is CAVGRYNTEAFF. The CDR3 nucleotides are TGTGCCGTAGGACGGTACAACACTGAAGCTTTCTTT. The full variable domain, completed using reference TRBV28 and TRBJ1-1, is DVKVTQSSRYLVKRTGEKVFLECVQDMDHENMFWYRQDPGLGLRLIYFSYDVKMKEKGDIPEGYSVSREKKERFSLILESASTNQTSMYLCAVGRYNTEAFFGQGTRLTVV.